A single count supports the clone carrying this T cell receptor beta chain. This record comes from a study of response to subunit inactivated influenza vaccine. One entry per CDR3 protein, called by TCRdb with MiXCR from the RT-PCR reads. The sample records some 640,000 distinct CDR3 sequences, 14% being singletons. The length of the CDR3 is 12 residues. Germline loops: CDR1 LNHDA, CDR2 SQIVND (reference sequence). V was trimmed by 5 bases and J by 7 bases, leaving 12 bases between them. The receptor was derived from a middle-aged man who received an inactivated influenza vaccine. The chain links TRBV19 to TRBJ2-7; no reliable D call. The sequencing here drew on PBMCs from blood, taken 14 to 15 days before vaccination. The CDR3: CASSRSWSEQYF. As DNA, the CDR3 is TGTGCCAGTAGTCGCTCATGGAGTGAGCAGTACTTC.